A single sample gave rise to the 2 T cell receptor beta chains below, sequenced in a study of T cells in Graves' hyperthyroidism and ophthalmopathy. Using RNA transcripts as the source, TCR beta CDR3 regions were amplified. First-round RT-PCR with HTBI primers amplified the TCR CDR3 region. TCRdb reprocessed the multiplex PCR reads with MiXCR, giving one entry per CDR3 protein. The sample has under 250,000 distinct CDR3 sequences, around 17% seen once. Material: blood. The source is a woman aged 45-59 years with Graves' hyperthyroidism.

This clonotype was seen at least ten times. The rearrangement links TRBV15 to TRBJ2-7; D may correspond to TRBD1 or TRBD2 (5 bases each). The CDR3 length is 14 residues. CDR1 and CDR2 from the germline V gene are LNHNV and YYDKDF (reference sequence). The germline V and J ends were trimmed by 3 bases and 3 bases, with 12 bases remaining between them. The CDR3 bases are TGTGCCACCAGCAGCGGGACCCTGAGCTACGAGCAGTACTTC. Protein product: CATSSGTLSYEQYF. Combining the CDR3 with reference TRBV15 and TRBJ2-7 gives the whole variable domain DAMVIQNPRYQVTQFGKPVTLSCSQTLNHNVMYWYQQKSSQAPKLLFHYYDKDFNNEADTPDNFQSRRPNTSFCFLDIRSPGLGDTAMYLCATSSGTLSYEQYFGPGTRLTVT.

The chain has TRBV4-1 and TRBJ2-7; no firm D call. With 2 bases removed from V and 3 bases from J, the gap between germline ends came to 11 bases. The CDR3 totals 14 residues. Germline assignment: CDR1 MGHRA and CDR2 YSYEKL. The chain's CDR3 is CASSQNDEYYEQYF. CDR3 DNA: TGCGCCAGCAGCCAAAACGACGAGTACTACGAGCAGTACTTC.